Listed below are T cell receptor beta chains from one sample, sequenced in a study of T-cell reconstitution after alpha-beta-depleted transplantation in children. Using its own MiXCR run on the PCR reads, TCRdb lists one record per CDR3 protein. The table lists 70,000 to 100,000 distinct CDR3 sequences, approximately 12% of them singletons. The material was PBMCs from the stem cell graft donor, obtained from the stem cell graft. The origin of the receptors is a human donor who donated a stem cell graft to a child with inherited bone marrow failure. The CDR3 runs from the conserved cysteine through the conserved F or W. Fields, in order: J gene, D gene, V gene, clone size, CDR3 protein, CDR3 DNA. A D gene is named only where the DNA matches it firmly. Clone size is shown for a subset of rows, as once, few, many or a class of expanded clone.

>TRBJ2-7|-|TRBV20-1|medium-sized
CSARGQTYEQYF
TGCAGTGCTAGAGGACAAACCTACGAGCAGTACTTC
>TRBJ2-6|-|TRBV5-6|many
CASNSGLSGANVLTF
TGTGCCAGCAATTCGGGGCTCTCTGGGGCCAACGTCCTGACTTTC
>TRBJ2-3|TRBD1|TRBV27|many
CASSFRTGEADTQYF
TGTGCCAGCAGTTTTCGGACAGGGGAGGCAGATACGCAGTATTTT
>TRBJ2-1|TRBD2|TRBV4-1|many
CASSQDKGGTSGRAGEQFF
TGCGCCAGCAGCCAAGACAAAGGGGGGACTAGCGGGAGGGCCGGGGAGCAGTTCTTC
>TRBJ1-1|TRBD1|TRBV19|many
CARRLTGLNTEAFF
TGTGCCAGACGGCTGACAGGGCTGAACACTGAAGCTTTCTTT
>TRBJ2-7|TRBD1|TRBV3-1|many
CASSRGTGSQYF
TGTGCCAGCAGCCGCGGGACAGGGTCGCAGTACTTC
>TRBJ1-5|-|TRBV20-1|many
CSARGEDGGGNQPQHF
TGCAGTGCTAGAGGGGAGGACGGTGGGGGCAATCAGCCCCAGCATTTT
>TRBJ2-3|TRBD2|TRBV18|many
CASSPQQRGSTDTQYF
TGTGCCAGCTCACCACAACAGCGGGGGAGCACAGATACGCAGTATTTT
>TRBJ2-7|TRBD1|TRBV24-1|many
CATSDPGQGYEQYF
TGTGCCACCAGTGACCCGGGACAGGGCTACGAGCAGTACTTC
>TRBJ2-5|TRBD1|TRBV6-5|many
CASSLDREETQYF
TGTGCCAGCAGTTTGGACAGGGAAGAGACCCAGTACTTC
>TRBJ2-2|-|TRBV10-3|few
CAISESEQGNTGELFF
TGTGCCATCAGTGAGTCGGAACAGGGGAACACCGGGGAGCTGTTTTTT
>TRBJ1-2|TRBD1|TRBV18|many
CASSAPVGQGGGYTF
TGTGCCAGCTCAGCACCAGTCGGACAGGGGGGCGGCTACACCTTC
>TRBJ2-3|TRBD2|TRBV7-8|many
CASSLEGGSGGATDTQYF
TGTGCCAGCAGCTTAGAGGGCGGTAGCGGGGGGGCCACAGATACGCAGTATTTT
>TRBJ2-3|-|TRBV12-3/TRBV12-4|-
CAFSLLKASTPSTDTQYF
TGTGCCTTCAGTTTATTAAAGGCGTCTACCCCTAGCACAGATACGCAGTATTTT
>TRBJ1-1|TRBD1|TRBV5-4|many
CASSLVQGGANTEAFF
TGTGCCAGCAGCTTGGTACAGGGGGGAGCGAACACTGAAGCTTTCTTT
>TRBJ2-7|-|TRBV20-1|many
CSARRGRSYEQYF
TGCAGTGCTAGGAGGGGGAGAAGCTACGAGCAGTACTTC
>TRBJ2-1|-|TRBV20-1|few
CSAETGNEQFF
TGCAGTGCTGAGACAGGCAATGAGCAGTTCTTC
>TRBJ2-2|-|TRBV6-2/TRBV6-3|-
CASSYSGQGELFF
TGTGCCAGCAGTTACTCGGGGCAGGGCGAGTTGTTTTTT
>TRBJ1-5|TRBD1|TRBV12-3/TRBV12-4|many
CASSQRQGSQPQHF
TGTGCCAGCAGCCAAAGACAGGGGAGTCAGCCCCAGCATTTT
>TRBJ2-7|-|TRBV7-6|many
CASSLALGAYEQYF
TGTGCCAGCAGCTTAGCGTTAGGGGCCTACGAGCAGTACTTC
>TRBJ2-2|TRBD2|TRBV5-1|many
CASSAGLAGGLNTGELFF
TGCGCCAGCAGCGCGGGACTAGCGGGAGGATTGAACACCGGGGAGCTGTTTTTT
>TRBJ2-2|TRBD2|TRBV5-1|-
CASSFLAGADTGELFF
TGCGCCAGCAGCTTCCTAGCGGGGGCGGACACCGGGGAGCTGTTTTTT
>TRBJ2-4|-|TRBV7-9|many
CASGDWGIGKNIQYF
TGTGCCAGCGGGGACTGGGGGATTGGCAAAAACATTCAGTACTTC
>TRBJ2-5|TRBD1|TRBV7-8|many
CASSLGTGLGETQYF
TGTGCCAGCAGCTTAGGGACAGGGTTAGGGGAGACCCAGTACTTC
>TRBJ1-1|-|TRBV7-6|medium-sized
CASRGGGLNTEAFF
TGTGCCAGCAGGGGGGGAGGCCTGAACACTGAAGCTTTCTTT
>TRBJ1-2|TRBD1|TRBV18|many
CASSPGTGWFHGYTF
TGTGCCAGCTCACCCGGGACAGGGTGGTTTCATGGCTACACCTTC
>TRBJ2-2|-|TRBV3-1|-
CASSLLPRDTTGELFF
TGTGCCAGCAGCTTGTTACCCAGGGATACGACCGGGGAGCTGTTTTTT
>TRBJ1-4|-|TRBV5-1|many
CASRAGGKNEKLFF
TGCGCCAGCCGAGCGGGAGGGAAAAATGAAAAACTGTTTTTT
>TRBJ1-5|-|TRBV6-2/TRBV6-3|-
CASRPINRGESNQPQHF
TGTGCCAGCAGACCGATTAACCGGGGGGAGAGCAATCAGCCCCAGCATTTT
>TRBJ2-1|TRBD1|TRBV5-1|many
CASSLDGQGSFNEQFF
TGCGCCAGCAGCTTGGATGGACAGGGATCTTTCAATGAGCAGTTCTTC
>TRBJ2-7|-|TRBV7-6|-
CASSRGGAPGYEQYF
TGTGCCAGCAGCCGTGGTGGAGCACCCGGTTACGAGCAGTACTTC
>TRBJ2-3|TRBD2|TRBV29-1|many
CSVDGGRALADTQYF
TGCAGCGTTGATGGTGGGAGGGCCTTGGCAGATACGCAGTATTTT
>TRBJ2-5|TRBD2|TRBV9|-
CASSVGRGGEETQYF
TGTGCCAGCAGCGTAGGGCGGGGGGGAGAAGAGACCCAGTACTTC
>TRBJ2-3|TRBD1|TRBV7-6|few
CASSVSTGANTDTQYF
TGTGCCAGCAGCGTCTCCACAGGGGCGAACACAGATACGCAGTATTTT
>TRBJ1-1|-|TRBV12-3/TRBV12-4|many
CASSHPRWNTEAFF
TGTGCCAGCAGTCACCCTCGGTGGAACACTGAAGCTTTCTTT
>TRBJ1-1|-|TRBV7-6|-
CASSSHRSSTEAFF
TGTGCCAGCAGCTCACACAGGAGCTCAACTGAAGCTTTCTTT
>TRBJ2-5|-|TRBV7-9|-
CASSFGIAGETQYF
TGTGCCAGCAGCTTTGGGATAGCTGGGGAGACCCAGTACTTC
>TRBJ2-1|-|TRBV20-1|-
CSARPRGYEQFF
TGCAGTGCTAGACCCCGGGGCTATGAGCAGTTCTTC
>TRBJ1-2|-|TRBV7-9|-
CASSPPGQSQIKDGYTF
TGTGCCAGCAGCCCACCCGGACAGTCTCAAATCAAAGATGGCTACACCTTC
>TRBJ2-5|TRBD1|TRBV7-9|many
CSSSPDRGLGTQYF
TGTTCCAGCAGCCCCGACAGGGGCTTGGGGACCCAGTACTTC
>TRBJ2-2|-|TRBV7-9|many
CASSLLLAPNTGELFF
TGTGCCAGCAGCTTATTACTAGCACCGAACACCGGGGAGCTGTTTTTT
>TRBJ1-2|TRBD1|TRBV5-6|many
CASSIGGGYTF
TGTGCCAGCAGCATAGGGGGCGGCTACACCTTC
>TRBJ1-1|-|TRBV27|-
CASSFLQVPTMNTEAFF
TGTGCCAGCAGTTTCCTCCAGGTCCCGACGATGAACACTGAAGCTTTCTTT
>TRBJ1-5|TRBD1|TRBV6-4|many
CASTRTGGQPQHF
TGTGCCAGCACTCGGACAGGGGGACAGCCCCAGCATTTT